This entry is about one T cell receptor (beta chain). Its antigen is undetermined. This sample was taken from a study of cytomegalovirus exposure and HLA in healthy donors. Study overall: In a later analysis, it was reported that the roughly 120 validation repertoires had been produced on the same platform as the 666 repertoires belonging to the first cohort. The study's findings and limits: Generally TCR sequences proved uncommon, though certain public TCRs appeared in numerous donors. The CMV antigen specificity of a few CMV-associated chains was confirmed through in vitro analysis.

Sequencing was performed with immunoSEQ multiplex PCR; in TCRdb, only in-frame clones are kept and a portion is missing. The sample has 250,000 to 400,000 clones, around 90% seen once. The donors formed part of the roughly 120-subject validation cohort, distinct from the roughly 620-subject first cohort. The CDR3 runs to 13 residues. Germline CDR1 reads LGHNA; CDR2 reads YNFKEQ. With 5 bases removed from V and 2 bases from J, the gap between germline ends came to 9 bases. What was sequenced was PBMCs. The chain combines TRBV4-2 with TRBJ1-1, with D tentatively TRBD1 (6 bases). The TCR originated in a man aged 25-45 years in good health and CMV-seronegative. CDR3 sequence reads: CASSKGQNTEAFF. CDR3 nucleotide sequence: TGTGCCAGCAGCAAGGGACAAAACACTGAAGCTTTCTTT.